This T cell receptor beta chain emerged from a study of blood T cells in healthy people across ages. On the study more broadly: Capture by template switching was about one barcoded beta molecule per two T cells. Findings and caveats of the study: Higher diversity and more naive CD4+ cells were features of long-lived donors, compared to aged donors. Observed TCR beta diversity showed a strong correlation with the percentage of naive T cells as measured by flow cytometry.

Trimming removed 4 bases from V and 8 bases from J, with 18 bases in between. Looked up from germline, CDR1 is SGDLS and CDR2 is YYNGEE. The CDR3 runs 14 residues. This clonotype was counted a few times. Its matching antigen is unknown. A J-beta primer mix and a sample-barcoded 5' primer were used in a second PCR of about 6 to 12 cycles. Sequencing recovered at least 2.5 million CDR3-containing paired-end reads from each sample. TCRdb used MiXCR to reprocess the 5' RACE reads, holding one entry per CDR3 protein. The table records around 2 million distinct CDR3 sequences, 39% of them present only once. The chain uses TRBV9 and TRBJ1-2, with TRBD1 as a possible D gene (5 bases). This TCR came from a human donor in good health. The sample comprised blood. The CDR3 nucleotides are TGTGCCAGCAGCTTGTGGTCGGGGGAAGAAGGCTACACCTTC. Encoded protein: CASSLWSGEEGYTF.